This T cell receptor beta chain emerged from a study of cytomegalovirus exposure and HLA in healthy donors. Overall study results and limits: A cluster of highly shared sequence variants was likely a sequencing artifact.

Amplification used 60 Vbeta primers and 13 Jbeta primers. Libraries were prepared by immunoSEQ multiplex PCR; TCRdb keeps only in-frame clonotypes and omits some of them. The profile shows around 120,000 clones, 81% of them singletons. The CDR3 sequence is 14 residues long. Trimming cost V 6 bases and J 5 bases; bases outside gene matches: 12. The germline gives CDR1 SQVTM, CDR2 ANQGSEA. This clone was counted a few times. Its antigen remains unknown. This rearrangement joins TRBV29-1 to TRBJ2-7; 8 bases map to TRBD1. This receptor was taken from a woman aged 25 to 39 in good health and CMV-seronegative. Source material: PBMCs. The CDR3: CSVLVRGRKDEQYF. The DNA of the CDR3 is TGCAGCGTCCTCGTCAGGGGGCGCAAGGACGAGCAGTACTTC.